Following are 30 T cell receptor beta chains from one sample sequenced in a study of T cell responses to AZD1222 COVID-19 vaccine. Only in-frame clones appear in the TCRdb table, and some are missing; sequencing was by immunoSEQ multiplex PCR. This table has 110,000 to 150,000 clones, approximately 83% appearing once. The sample was peripheral blood, taken on day 0 of AZD1222 vaccination. The receptors here all came from an adult in good health.

The CDR3 protein is CASSLVSDSPLHF. In nucleotides, the CDR3 is TGTGCCAGCAGCCTCGTCTCGGATTCACCCCTCCACTTT. This chain uses TRBV3-1 (or the pseudogene TRBV3-2) with TRBJ1-6, with D uncertain. CDR3 size: 13 residues. CDR1 is LGHDT, CDR2 YNNKEL, per germline (reference sequence). V was cut by 4 bases and J by 8 bases, with 9 bases left in between.

This rearrangement joins TRBV5-1 to TRBJ2-7; D may be TRBD1 (5 bases). Germline assignment: CDR1 SGHRS and CDR2 YFSETQ. The CDR3 spans 16 residues. Deletions cut 4 bases from V and 1 base from J, with 18 bases between. CDR3 sequence: CASSQTPAGSSYEQYF. CDR3 DNA: TGCGCCAGCAGCCAAACCCCCGCAGGGTCATCCTACGAGCAGTACTTC.

The CDR3 bases are TGTGCCAGCAGCCAGGTAGGGATGGTGACCCAGTACTTC. It yields the protein CASSQVGMVTQYF. The rearrangement links TRBV14 to TRBJ2-5; D is ambiguous. The CDR3 sequence is 13 residues long. Germline V lookup: CDR1 SGHDN, CDR2 FVKESK. Trimming took off 3 bases at V and 7 bases at J, with 12 bases between the two ends.

As DNA, the CDR3 is TGTGCCAGCAGCCCCGAGATGAGCGGGAGTACCTACAATGAGCAGTTCTTC. This encodes CASSPEMSGSTYNEQFF. The chain uses TRBV5-6 and TRBJ2-1; TRBD2 matches 8 bases. There are 17 residues in the CDR3. Germline CDR1 reads SGHDT; CDR2 reads YYEEEE. Losses at the gene ends were 4 bases for V and 2 bases for J; bases not matched to a gene: 11.

The rearrangement uses TRBV6-5 and TRBJ2-7, with TRBD2 as a possible D gene (6 bases). CDR1 and CDR2 from the germline V gene are MNHEY and SVGAGI. The CDR3 loop spans 13 amino acids. Trimming shortened V by 3 bases and J by 3 bases, and 9 bases separated the two germline ends. CDR3 in DNA: TGTGCCAGCAGTTATGCGGAGGGCTACGAGCAGTACTTC. Translation gives CASSYAEGYEQYF.

V gene TRBV9 combines with J gene TRBJ2-1; D is undetermined. Trimming removed 0 bases from V and 2 bases from J, with 9 bases in between. Germline loops: CDR1 SGDLS, CDR2 YYNGEE. The CDR3 length is 15 residues. The CDR3 DNA is TGTGCCAGCAGCGTAGAGGGAAGCACCTACAATGAGCAGTTCTTC. Amino acid sequence: CASSVEGSTYNEQFF.

The CDR3 loop is CASSLGTMGDTQYF. Here the CDR3 DNA reads TGCGCCAGCAGCTTGGGGACCATGGGAGATACGCAGTATTTT. The chain carries TRBV5-1 and TRBJ2-3; no firm D call. CDR1 and CDR2 from the germline V gene are SGHRS and YFSETQ. The ends were cut back, 0 bases at V and 5 bases at J, with 10 bases in the middle. The CDR3 is 14 residues long.

The chain is built from TRBV30 and TRBJ1-4; TRBD1 is a possible D gene (5 bases). The V gene's germline CDR1 is GTSNPN and CDR2 SVGIG (reference sequence). The CDR3 sequence is 12 residues long. The V end was cut by 0 bases, the J end by 7 bases, with 6 bases between. The CDR3 reads CAWSVGGEKLFF. DNA of the CDR3: TGTGCCTGGAGTGTCGGGGGTGAAAAACTGTTTTTT.

This clone came up once. The chain recombines TRBV6-1 with TRBJ1-6, with D uncertain. Trimming pared 3 bases from V and 5 bases from J, leaving 11 bases between. There are 15 residues in the CDR3. Germline CDR1 and CDR2: MNHNS and SASEGT. The CDR3 DNA follows: TGTGCCAGCAGTGAGGAGACACCTCATAATTCACCCCTCCACTTT. Translated, it gives CASSEETPHNSPLHF.

The chain joins TRBV5-1 to TRBJ2-1, with TRBD1 identical over 9 bases. CDR1 and CDR2 (germline): SGHRS, YFSETQ. With 4 bases clipped from V and 5 bases from J, the junction kept 4 bases outside the gene matches. The length of the CDR3 is 14 residues. CDR3 residues: CASSGTGSDNEQFF. The CDR3 bases are TGCGCCAGCAGCGGGACAGGGTCCGACAATGAGCAGTTCTTC.

DNA of the CDR3: TGTGCCAGCAGCCATAAGGGGGCGGATGGAAACACCATATATTTT. Translating gives CASSHKGADGNTIYF. The rearrangement joins TRBV11-2 to TRBJ1-3; 7 bases are shared with TRBD1. CDR1 and CDR2 (germline): SGHAT, FQNNGV. V lost 5 bases to trimming and J lost 3 bases; unmatched junction nucleotides: 7. This CDR3 region has 15 residues. Using reference TRBV11-2 and TRBJ1-3 for the parts outside the CDR3, the full variable domain is EAGVAQSPRYKIIEKRQSVAFWCNPISGHATLYWYQQILGQGPKLLIQFQNNGVVDDSQLPKDRFSAERLKGVDSTLKIQPAKLEDSAVYLCASSHKGADGNTIYFGEGSWLTVV.

The genes are TRBV11-2 and TRBJ2-3, with TRBD1 as a possible D gene (6 bases). The ends were cut back, 5 bases at V and 4 bases at J, with 19 bases in the middle. From germline, CDR1 is SGHAT and CDR2 FQNNGV. The CDR3 runs 16 residues. CDR3 loop: CASSPWGLSGSDTQYF. The CDR3 DNA sequence: TGTGCCAGCAGCCCATGGGGGCTCTCCGGCTCAGATACGCAGTATTTT.

The rearrangement links TRBV12-3 or TRBV12-4 to TRBJ1-2; D is unclear. The CDR3 length is 12 residues. The V and J ends lost 3 bases and 4 bases respectively, with 6 bases between them. CDR3 coding DNA: TGTGCCAGCAGTTTTAGGGCCTATGGCTACACCTTC. This encodes CASSFRAYGYTF.

In this sample, this clone turned up once. The chain employs TRBV4-2 and TRBJ1-2; D is ambiguous. V was clipped by 0 bases and J by 4 bases, with 6 bases between them. The CDR3 sequence is 13 residues long. Germline V gene data show CDR1 as LGHNA and CDR2 as YNFKEQ. The CDR3 nucleotides read TGTGCCAGCAGCCAAGACGGATCCTATGGCTACACCTTC. Its protein product is CASSQDGSYGYTF.

This chain uses TRBV6-5 with TRBJ1-1; 9 positions match TRBD1. CDR3 size: 12 residues. V lost 9 bases, J lost 5 bases, and 4 bases stayed unmatched. The germline V gene encodes CDR1 MNHEY and CDR2 SVGAGI. The CDR3: CASGTGWTEAFF. CDR3 sequence (DNA): TGTGCCAGTGGGACAGGGTGGACTGAAGCTTTCTTT.

The V and J genes are TRBV11-2 and TRBJ1-1, with TRBD1 matching over 9 bases. J lost 3 bases, V lost 5 bases, and 7 bases had no gene match. The CDR3 loop spans 15 amino acids. Germline values: CDR1 SGHAT, CDR2 FQNNGV. CDR3 region: CASSPPGTGYTEAFF. CDR3 nucleotides: TGTGCCAGCAGCCCACCTGGGACAGGGTACACTGAAGCTTTCTTT.

This chain links TRBV5-1 with TRBJ2-3; the match to TRBD2 covers 7 bases. This CDR3 has 14 amino acids. V lost 0 bases and J lost 6; bases outside the gene matches: 4. Germline V gives CDR1 SGHRS, CDR2 YFSETQ. CDR3 protein: CASSLAAGEDTQYF. The CDR3 DNA follows: TGCGCCAGCAGCTTGGCGGCGGGAGAGGATACGCAGTATTTT.

The chain links TRBV24-1 to TRBJ2-5, with 13 bases matching TRBD2. Looked up from germline, CDR1 is KGHDR and CDR2 is SFDVKD. The CDR3 is 18 residues long. The ends lost 4 bases at V and 4 bases at J; junction bases unmatched: 11. In DNA, the CDR3 is TGTGCCACCAGTGACCCCGGACTAGCGGGGGAACCGGGAGAGACCCAGTACTTC. This gives the protein CATSDPGLAGEPGETQYF.

This sequence joins TRBV7-6 and TRBJ2-5, with 10 positions matching TRBD1. CDR1 SGHVS and CDR2 FNYEAQ come from the germline V gene. This CDR3 region has 17 residues. With 6 bases clipped from V and 4 bases from J, the junction kept 14 bases outside the gene matches. CDR3 nucleotides: TGTGCCAGCAGTCCTCTACCGGGACAGGGGAGGGGAGAGACCCAGTACTTC. Translated, it gives CASSPLPGQGRGETQYF.

The V and J genes are TRBV2 and TRBJ2-1; tentatively, D is TRBD2 (6 bases). Germline V gene lookup returns CDR1 SNHLY and CDR2 FYNNEI. The ends were cut back, 6 bases at V and 8 bases at J, with 11 bases in the middle. The CDR3 has 12 amino acids. The DNA for the CDR3 is TGTGCCAGCAGAACTAGCTATGATGAGCAGTTCTTC. Translation gives CASRTSYDEQFF.

The genes are TRBV9 and TRBJ2-2; 8 bases fit TRBD1. CDR1 and CDR2 from the germline V gene are SGDLS and YYNGEE. The CDR3 is 17 residues long. The trim removed 0 bases at V and 7 bases at J, leaving 11 bases unmatched. This chain's CDR3 is CASSVEGTQGAIGELFF. The CDR3 bases are TGTGCCAGCAGCGTAGAGGGGACTCAGGGGGCGATCGGGGAGCTGTTTTTT.

V usage is TRBV13 and J usage is TRBJ2-1; D gene unclear. The CDR3 totals 16 residues. From germline, CDR1 is PRHDT and CDR2 FYEKMQ (reference sequence). V lost 3 bases, J lost 0 bases, and 12 bases lay in between. The CDR3, as DNA: TGTGCCAGCAGCTTCACGGATGGCCCCTCCTACAATGAGCAGTTCTTC. The encoded protein is CASSFTDGPSYNEQFF.

The rearrangement uses TRBV5-1 and TRBJ2-1; D not resolved. Trimming stripped 4 bases from V and 0 bases from J, with 14 bases between. Germline loops: CDR1 SGHRS, CDR2 YFSETQ. The CDR3 consists of 16 residues. CDR3 bases: TGCGCCAGCAGCCCCAATATGGCAGGCTCCTACAATGAGCAGTTCTTC. It translates to CASSPNMAGSYNEQFF.

The chain employs TRBV11-2 and TRBJ2-1; D is uncertain. V shed 3 bases and J shed 1 base, with 7 bases lying between them. CDR3 length equals 14 residues. Germline lookup yields CDR1 SGHAT and CDR2 FQNNGV. CDR3 amino acids: CASSFSASYNEQFF. DNA for the CDR3: TGTGCCAGCAGCTTCAGCGCTTCCTACAATGAGCAGTTCTTC.

Written as DNA, the CDR3 is TGTGCCAGCAGCTCCAGCGGGGCCGCGGGAGATACGCAGTATTTT. Encoded protein: CASSSSGAAGDTQYF. The chain recombines TRBV7-2 with TRBJ2-3; 7 nucleotides match TRBD2. The J segment lost 5 bases and the V segment lost 4 bases, leaving 9 bases of the junction unmatched. This CDR3 is 15 amino acids long. Germline V gene lookup returns CDR1 SGHTA and CDR2 FQGNSA.

The chain is built from TRBV24-1 and TRBJ2-2; either TRBD1 or TRBD2 may supply D (5 bases each). This CDR3 has 14 residues. Deletions cut 9 bases from V and 6 bases from J, with 16 bases between. The germline V gene encodes CDR1 KGHDR and CDR2 SFDVKD. This CDR3 reads CATGANWEPGELFF. The DNA for the CDR3 is TGTGCCACCGGGGCAAATTGGGAGCCCGGGGAGCTGTTTTTT.

The V and J genes are TRBV6-1 and TRBJ1-2, with a weak D call TRBD1 (6 bases). The CDR3 runs 16 residues. Germline V lookup: CDR1 MNHNS, CDR2 SASEGT. V gave up 2 bases and J gave up 6 bases, with 19 bases separating them. The CDR3 loop is CASSESGGQGRNGYTF. CDR3 nucleotides: TGTGCCAGCAGTGAATCGGGGGGGCAGGGGAGGAATGGCTACACCTTC.

The chain employs TRBV5-1 and TRBJ2-7, with 8 bases fitting TRBD2. Germline V gives CDR1 SGHRS, CDR2 YFSETQ. The V segment lost 2 bases and the J segment 3 bases; nucleotides outside the gene matches: 7. CDR3 length equals 15 residues. The CDR3 sequence: CASSLSGSPLYEQYF. The CDR3 DNA follows: TGCGCCAGCAGCTTAAGCGGGAGCCCTCTCTACGAGCAGTACTTC.

The chain couples TRBV14 to TRBJ1-1; D is uncertain. With 4 bases removed from V and 5 bases from J, the gap between germline ends came to 14 bases. This CDR3 region has 14 residues. The germline CDR1 and CDR2 sequences are SGHDN and FVKESK. The CDR3: CASSLPPWATEAFF. The CDR3 DNA follows: TGTGCCAGCAGCCTCCCCCCGTGGGCAACTGAAGCTTTCTTT.

The chain recombines TRBV12-3 or TRBV12-4 with TRBJ1-1; TRBD1 matches 7 bases. Trimming took 6 bases from V and 8 from J; bases not matched to a gene: 9. The CDR3 loop spans 13 amino acids. The CDR3 sequence: CASSRDRRREAFF. The DNA of the CDR3 is TGTGCCAGCAGCCGGGACAGACGGAGGGAAGCTTTCTTT.